This TCR beta chain was recovered during a study of T cells after yellow fever vaccination. Study details: Libraries from low-cell-number fractions were prepared with the SMART-Seq v4 Ultra Low Input RNA kit.

This clonotype occurred a few times. At one boundary the junction diverges from the germline segment, which might be a read error. Via MiXCR, TCRdb re-called the 5' RACE reads, giving one row per CDR3 protein. The sample includes 250,000 to 300,000 distinct CDR3 sequences, around 10% of them seen just once. The germline V gene encodes CDR1 LGHNA and CDR2 YNFKEQ. This CDR3 has 17 amino acids. This clonotype was sampled from a man aged 18 to 35 who received the YFV17D yellow fever vaccine. The chain couples TRBV4-2 to TRBJ2-5; 11 bases are a match to TRBD2. Sequencing was performed on CD4+ T cells sorted from PBMCs, taken 5 days after the yellow fever booster vaccination. CDR3 residues: CASSLRSGTSGVEAQYF. The CDR3 coding sequence is TGTGCCAGCAGCCTCCGTTCGGGGACTAGCGGTGTAGAGGCCCAGTACTTC.